One sample yielded the 10 T cell receptor beta chains listed below, sequenced in a study of T cells expressing NK-cell markers (dated by TCRdb to 2018 to 2021). The library was produced with 5' RACE. The data were produced on an Illumina HiSeq 2000. TCRdb reprocessed the raw reads; every CDR3 protein sequence is a single record, and DNA is not supplied. The record for this sample contains fewer than 400,000 distinct CDR3 sequences. The ten largest clones represent around 10% of the sample. The sequenced material came from blood T cells: a sorted CD56 or NKG2C T cell subset, CD4+ or CD8+ T cells, or bulk PBMC T cells (not recorded which). These TCRs come from a woman between 45 and 60 years old in good health. Donor details come from another sample of the same person, matched by shared clones.

The chain couples TRBV6-5 to TRBJ2-5; without DNA, the TCRdb call of TRBD1 cannot be checked. The germline gives CDR1 MNHEY, CDR2 SVGAGI. The CDR3 covers 16 residues. CDR3 protein: CASRDRRLVLGETQYF.

V is TRBV5-6 and J is TRBJ1-4. The CDR3 is 17 amino acids. From germline, CDR1 is SGHDT and CDR2 YYEEEE. CDR3: CASSLGSLIATNEKLFF.

The V gene is TRBV15, the J gene TRBJ2-4; no DNA is available, so the TRBD1 call from TCRdb remains unchecked. This CDR3 spans 13 amino acids. CDR1 LNHNV and CDR2 YYDKDF come from the germline V gene (reference sequence). This CDR3 reads CATAPGRQNIQYF.

The V and J genes are TRBV29-1 and TRBJ1-1. Germline V lookup: CDR1 SQVTM, CDR2 ANQGSEA. There are 12 residues in the CDR3. The CDR3 protein is CSVEVANTEAFF.

The chain couples TRBV19 to TRBJ2-7; the TRBD2 assignment by TCRdb is unverifiable without DNA. This CDR3 contains 14 residues. Germline V CDR1 and CDR2: LNHDA, SQIVND (reference sequence). The CDR3 is CASSGTSGSYEQYF.

V usage is TRBV20-1 and J usage is TRBJ2-5; TCRdb outputs TRBD2, but without DNA this stays unchecked. CDR3 size: 18 residues. Germline V gene data show CDR1 as DFQATT and CDR2 as SNEGSKA (reference sequence). The CDR3 protein is CSAQQGAGLAGARETQYF.

The chain couples TRBV6-5 to TRBJ2-1. Germline CDR1 MNHEY, CDR2 SVGAGI. This CDR3 is 15 amino acids long. The CDR3 loop is CASRSVRSSYNEQFF.

The CDR3 is CASSGTGVSPLHF. The chain couples TRBV19 to TRBJ1-6; the TCRdb D gene call, TRBD1, has no DNA to confirm it. Germline-derived CDR1 and CDR2 are LNHDA and SQIVND (reference sequence). CDR3 length equals 13 residues.

The gene calls are TRBV24-1 and TRBJ2-3; there is no DNA to check the TCRdb D call of TRBD1. The germline CDR1 and CDR2 sequences are KGHDR and SFDVKD. This CDR3 has 16 amino acids. The CDR3 protein is CATSDRQGERTDTQYF.

The rearrangement links TRBV10-3 to TRBJ2-2; the D call of TRBD2 rests on TCRdb alone, since no DNA is present to check it. Germline loops: CDR1 ENHRY, CDR2 SYGVKD. The CDR3 totals 15 residues. The CDR3 protein is CAISVEGPNTGELFF.